The 14 T cell receptor beta chains below come from one sample, sequenced in a study of blood T cell repertoires in COVID-19. Sequencing used immunoSEQ multiplex PCR; TCRdb keeps in-frame clones, though not all of them. The sample lists 67,000 or so clones; roughly 83% were seen once. The source material was peripheral blood. Source of these receptors: a man aged 65-85 years with acute or convalescent COVID-19.

This sequence joins TRBV7-9 and TRBJ2-7; D gene uncertain. The CDR3 has 13 residues. V was clipped by 2 bases and J by 6 bases, with 11 bases between them. CDR1 is SEHNR, CDR2 FQNEAQ, per germline (reference sequence). The CDR3, as DNA: TGTGCCAGCAGCTTAATGTCTGCCGGCGAGCAGTACTTC. As protein: CASSLMSAGEQYF.

This sequence joins TRBV10-3 and TRBJ1-1; D is unresolved. This CDR3 has 15 residues. The germline V and J ends were trimmed by 0 bases and 5 bases, with 13 bases remaining between them. CDR1 ENHRY and CDR2 SYGVKD come from the germline V gene. The CDR3 here is CAISESRTGGTEAFF. CDR3 DNA sequence: TGTGCCATCAGTGAGTCCCGGACGGGAGGGACTGAAGCTTTCTTT.

The rearrangement joins TRBV15 to TRBJ1-1; 8 nucleotides line up with TRBD1. The junction had 11 bases not matched to a gene; V was cut back by 3 bases and J by 8 bases. Germline V lookup: CDR1 LNHNV, CDR2 YYDKDF (reference sequence). The CDR3 length is 15 residues. CDR3 nucleotide sequence: TGTGCCACCAGCAGGCGGACAGGGTACGGGCGGGAAGCTTTCTTT. Amino acids: CATSRRTGYGREAFF. Combining the CDR3 with reference TRBV15 and TRBJ1-1 gives the whole variable domain DAMVIQNPRYQVTQFGKPVTLSCSQTLNHNVMYWYQQKSSQAPKLLFHYYDKDFNNEADTPDNFQSRRPNTSFCFLDIRSPGLGDTAMYLCATSRRTGYGREAFFGQGTRLTVV.

This clone was counted between two and nine times. The same CDR3 arises from other DNA sequences in this sample as well. The chain has TRBV4-1 and TRBJ1-3; TRBD1 agrees at 7 bases. V dropped 4 bases and J dropped 2; count of bases not matched to a gene: 2. Germline lookup yields CDR1 MGHRA and CDR2 YSYEKL. The CDR3 runs 14 residues. CDR3 loop: CASSPQGAGNTIYF. The CDR3, as DNA: TGCGCCAGCAGCCCGCAGGGGGCTGGAAACACCATATATTTT.

This clone came up a few times. The chain combines TRBV18 with TRBJ1-1; D perhaps matches TRBD1 (5 bases). Trimming left V 1 base short and J 3 bases short, with 9 bases between. The germline V gene encodes CDR1 KGHSH and CDR2 LQKENI. This CDR3 has 14 residues. CDR3 region: CASSPQGRHTEAFF. DNA for the CDR3: TGTGCCAGCTCACCACAGGGGCGGCACACTGAAGCTTTCTTT. Full variable domain (rest looked up from reference TRBV18 and TRBJ1-1): NAGVMQNPRHLVRRRGQEARLRCSPMKGHSHVYWYRQLPEEGLKFMVYLQKENIIDESGMPKERFSAEFPKEGPSILRIQQVVRGDSAAYFCASSPQGRHTEAFFGQGTRLTVV.

The chain links TRBV27 to TRBJ1-6; D remains ambiguous. This CDR3 comprises 17 residues. Trimming pared 3 bases from V and 5 bases from J, leaving 17 bases between. CDR1 is MNHEY and CDR2 is SMNVEV in the germline V gene (reference sequence). The CDR3 DNA follows: TGTGCCAGCAGTTTTACTCCGGCTTCCGGGAATAATTCACCCCTCCACTTT. Its translation: CASSFTPASGNNSPLHF.

The J gene is TRBJ2-7, the V gene TRBV19, with a weak D call TRBD1 (5 bases). This CDR3 spans 14 amino acids. In germline, CDR1 is LNHDA, CDR2 SQIVND (reference sequence). Trimming shortened V by 3 bases and J by 2 bases, and 11 bases separated the two germline ends. CDR3 in DNA: TGTGCCAGTAGTATTAATAAGGGGACCTACGAGCAGTACTTC. This codes for CASSINKGTYEQYF.

V usage is TRBV28 and J usage is TRBJ1-5, with no clear D. The CDR3 is 12 residues long. The germline CDR1 and CDR2 sequences are MDHEN and SYDVKM. CDR3 bases: TGTGCATACTCGCTAGGCAGTCAGCCCCAGCATTTT. It translates to CAYSLGSQPQHF. The variable domain in full, completed from reference TRBV28 and TRBJ1-5, reads DVKVTQSSRYLVKRTGEKVFLECVQDMDHENMFWYRQDPGLGLRLIYFSYDVKMKEKGDIPEGYSVSREKKERFSLILESASTNQTSMYLCAYSLGSQPQHFGDGTRLSIL.

The CDR3 nucleotides read TGTGCCACCTTTAATGAAAAACTGTTTTTT. Residues: CATFNEKLFF. The chain carries TRBV25-1 and TRBJ1-4; D is ambiguous. Germline loops: CDR1 MGHDK, CDR2 SYGVNS. V was shortened by 10 bases and J by 4 bases, with 4 bases between the two germline ends. The CDR3 consists of 10 residues.

V usage is TRBV4-3 and J usage is TRBJ1-4; no reliable D call. Germline V lookup: CDR1 LGHNA, CDR2 YSLEER. The CDR3 extends over 16 amino acids. V was pared by 0 bases and J by 0 bases, with 8 bases between. The CDR3 DNA reads TGCGCCAGCAGCCAAGATCTGAGAGCAACTAATGAAAAACTGTTTTTT. Protein: CASSQDLRATNEKLFF.

The rearrangement uses TRBV7-2 and TRBJ2-2, with TRBD2 matching 10 bases. V shed 5 bases and J 7 bases; nucleotides not matched to a gene: 10. CDR3 length: 16 residues. Per germline, CDR1 SGHTA and CDR2 FQGNSA. CDR3 bases: TGTGCCAGCAGCCCCTCTAGCGGGAGTTTTCTCGGGGAGCTGTTTTTT. This translates into CASSPSSGSFLGELFF.

The J gene is TRBJ2-3, the V gene TRBV4-1; D call uncertain. The V end was cut by 1 base, the J end by 6 bases, with 5 bases between. The CDR3 extends over 12 amino acids. CDR1 is MGHRA, CDR2 YSYEKL, per germline. Here the CDR3 DNA reads TGCGCCAGCAGCCAAGCCCGGGATACGCAGTATTTT. Translated: CASSQARDTQYF.

With regard to this clone: The same CDR3 can be traced to other DNA sequences in this sample. This chain uses TRBV12-3 or TRBV12-4 with TRBJ2-7, with D hard to call. Deletions cut 0 bases from V and 3 bases from J, with 6 bases between. This CDR3 comprises 13 residues. CDR3 region: CASSLAVDYEQYF. The DNA for the CDR3 is TGTGCCAGCAGTTTAGCCGTAGACTACGAGCAGTACTTC.

V gene TRBV6-5 combines with J gene TRBJ1-2; D is unclear. The CDR3 runs 13 residues. CDR1 MNHEY and CDR2 SVGAGI come from the germline V gene. The CDR3 bases are TGTGCGAGCGTCCCGCCAGCTAACTATGGCTACACCTTC. Amino acid sequence: CASVPPANYGYTF.